A single T cell receptor (beta chain) is shown here with its context. Its target is not known. Sequencing of the DNA from cultured CD4+ T cells was carried out with the Oncomine TCR Beta short-read assay. A single record per CDR3 protein comes from TCRdb applying MiXCR to the PCR reads. The table shows 10,000 or so distinct CDR3 sequences, with 40% to 60% occurring only once. These data belong to a study of vaccination and CD4 T cells after COVID-19. Study overall: Two mRNA vaccine doses were given, either BNT162b2 or mRNA-1273.

As for treatment: approximately nine-day PBMC culture with coronavirus spike peptide pools or control peptides (ViraFEST assay). The unexposed donor provided CD4+ T cells, which were taken before the COVID-19 pandemic (2011-2018). The TCR was taken from a human donor in good health. The material sequenced was CD4+ T cells from blood, cultured in vitro.

This CDR3 is CASSLGDRGQQETQYF. Here the CDR3 DNA reads TGTGCCAGCAGCTTAGGGGACAGGGGGCAGCAAGAGACCCAGTACTTC. V usage is TRBV7-9 and J usage is TRBJ2-5, with 12 bases fitting TRBD1. The CDR3 has 16 residues. Trimming took 1 base from V and 2 from J; bases not matched to a gene: 2. In germline, CDR1 is SEHNR, CDR2 FQNEAQ (reference sequence).